The 21 T cell receptor beta chains presented below share a single source sample, sequenced in a study of glioma-infiltrating T cells after dendritic cell vaccination. Using immunoSEQ multiplex PCR, the repertoire was profiled, and TCRdb retains in-frame clones only, with some absent. The profile shows about 100,000 clones, 79% of them singletons. Sequencing was performed on blood, taken before dendritic cell vaccination. The receptors here all came from a human donor with glioblastoma.

CDR3 nucleotides: TGTGCCAGAAGCTTGGGTTTCCGATCTGATGACCCTGGCAGGCCGCTTAACTATGGCTACACCTTC. Translating it yields CARSLGFRSDDPGRPLNYGYTF. This chain joins TRBV5-3 and TRBJ1-2; D is undetermined. TRBV5-3 falls under the ORF class, with uncertain function. The CDR3 is made up of 22 amino acids. Trimming took off 0 bases at V and 1 base at J, with 31 bases between the two ends.

The chain is built from TRBV7-3 and TRBJ1-2, with 7 nucleotides matching TRBD1. The CDR3 loop spans 15 amino acids. Germline trimming cut 8 bases from V and 7 bases from J; bases unmatched to any gene: 16. Per germline, CDR1 SGHTA and CDR2 FQGTGA. This chain's CDR3 is CASGQRETGRSGYTF. CDR3 in DNA: TGTGCCAGCGGGCAACGAGAGACAGGGCGAAGTGGCTACACCTTC.

This chain joins TRBV5-1 and TRBJ1-1; tentative D call: TRBD1 (6 bases). V was clipped by 0 bases and J by 6 bases, with 12 bases between them. The germline CDR1 and CDR2 sequences are SGHRS and YFSETQ. The CDR3 runs to 14 residues. CDR3 nucleotide sequence: TGCGCCAGCAGCTTGGGACAGGCGGTGTCTGAAGCTTTCTTT. It specifies CASSLGQAVSEAFF.

The chain has TRBV30 and TRBJ2-2; 9 nucleotides align to TRBD1. V lost 4 bases, J lost 0 bases, and 9 bases stayed unmatched. The CDR3 runs 17 residues. Germline CDR1 is GTSNPN and CDR2 is SVGIG (reference sequence). The CDR3 nucleotides read TGTGCCTGGACGGTAGGACAGGGGCGACCGAACACCGGGGAGCTGTTTTTT. Amino acid sequence: CAWTVGQGRPNTGELFF.

The chain links TRBV27 to TRBJ1-4, with D tentatively TRBD1 (5 bases). This CDR3 comprises 14 residues. Trimming shortened V by 4 bases and J by 8 bases, and 14 bases separated the two germline ends. Germline V lookup: CDR1 MNHEY, CDR2 SMNVEV (reference sequence). For the CDR3, the DNA is TGTGCCAGCAGTTCGTTGGCAACAGGCGAAAAACTGTTTTTT. Its protein is CASSSLATGEKLFF.

This clone was seen only a few times. The rearrangement links TRBV5-1 to TRBJ1-5; 7 nucleotides align to TRBD1. V was clipped by 0 bases and J by 9 bases; unmatched bases: 3. The germline V gene has CDR1 SGHRS and CDR2 YFSETQ. The length of the CDR3 is 13 residues. Here the CDR3 reads CASSLGQGLPQHF. The CDR3 bases are TGCGCCAGCAGCTTGGGACAGGGTCTGCCCCAGCATTTT.

The rearrangement joins TRBV23-1 to TRBJ1-4; TRBD1 agrees at 10 bases. TRBV23-1 is an ORF; its function is uncertain. The V and J ends lost 5 bases and 1 base, in that order; junction bases with no gene match: 7. The CDR3 has 17 residues. The DNA for the CDR3 is TGCGCCAGCAGTAGATCCGGGACAGGGGTAACTAATGAAAAACTGTTTTTT. Its protein is CASSRSGTGVTNEKLFF.

The chain joins TRBV27 to TRBJ2-7; TRBD2 agrees at 7 bases. CDR3 length equals 15 residues. V trimming: 8 bases; J trimming: 1 base; junction bases outside the gene matches: 11. CDR1 and CDR2 (germline): MNHEY, SMNVEV (reference sequence). The CDR3 reads CASSLLAAGSYEQYF. CDR3 DNA: TGTGCCAGCTCTCTTCTAGCGGCAGGATCCTACGAGCAGTACTTC.

The rearrangement joins TRBV29-1 to TRBJ2-7; 7 bases line up with TRBD2. This CDR3 is built from 15 residues. Germline V lookup: CDR1 SQVTM, CDR2 ANQGSEA. J lost 4 bases, V lost 6 bases, and 15 bases had no gene match. The CDR3 sequence is CSVLRPGGLTYEQYF. The CDR3 DNA follows: TGCAGCGTGTTACGCCCGGGAGGCCTTACTTACGAGCAGTACTTC.

This chain uses TRBV6-1 with TRBJ2-7; TRBD1 aligns across 9 bases. The junction had 7 bases not matched to a gene; V was cut back by 6 bases and J by 7 bases. Germline loops: CDR1 MNHNS, CDR2 SASEGT. The CDR3 runs to 13 residues. The CDR3 region is CASRGTGLWEQYF. The DNA of the CDR3 is TGTGCCAGCAGAGGGACAGGGTTGTGGGAGCAGTACTTC.

The count of this clone is one. The chain is built from TRBV7-8 and TRBJ2-1, with D possibly matching TRBD1 (5 bases). From germline, CDR1 is SGHVS and CDR2 FQNEAQ. This CDR3 contains 15 residues. V was pared by 4 bases and J by 5 bases, with 15 bases between. The CDR3 nucleotides read TGTGCCAGCAGCTCTCTCCTCGACAGAAACAATGAGCAGTTCTTC. Protein product: CASSSLLDRNNEQFF.

The V call is TRBV7-2, the J call TRBJ2-7; 8 bases line up with TRBD1. Germline CDR1 SGHTA, CDR2 FQGNSA. The J segment lost 2 bases and the V segment lost 6 bases, leaving 9 bases of the junction unmatched. This CDR3 spans 15 amino acids. CDR3 in amino acids: CASSLDRARTYEQYF. The CDR3 DNA sequence: TGTGCCAGCAGTTTGGACAGGGCTAGGACCTACGAGCAGTACTTC.

This clone came up a few times. The rearrangement joins TRBV30 to TRBJ1-5, with D tentatively TRBD1 (5 bases). Germline CDR1 is GTSNPN and CDR2 is SVGIG (reference sequence). The CDR3 is made up of 15 amino acids. Trimming cost V 0 bases and J 0 bases, with 9 bases left between them. The DNA of the CDR3 is TGTGCCTGGAGTGTAAGGGGAGGTAGCAATCAGCCCCAGCATTTT. Translating gives CAWSVRGGSNQPQHF. Full variable domain (outside the CDR3, taken from reference TRBV30 and TRBJ1-5): SQTIHQWPATLVQPVGSPLSLECTVEGTSNPNLYWYRQAAGRGLQLLFYSVGIGQISSEVPQNLSASRPQDRQFILSSKKLLLSDSGFYLCAWSVRGGSNQPQHFGDGTRLSIL.

This sequence joins TRBV7-3 and TRBJ2-1; 8 bases are shared with TRBD2. Germline values: CDR1 SGHTA, CDR2 FQGTGA. This CDR3 is built from 15 residues. V trimming: 5 bases; J trimming: 7 bases; junction bases outside the gene matches: 10. CDR3 residues: CASSLSGGAWNEQFF. The DNA for the CDR3 is TGTGCCAGCAGCCTATCGGGGGGGGCCTGGAATGAGCAGTTCTTC.

This sequence joins TRBV7-9 and TRBJ1-4, with 7 nucleotides matching TRBD1. CDR1 and CDR2 from the germline V gene are SEHNR and FQNEAQ (reference sequence). V dropped 5 bases and J dropped 8; count of bases not matched to a gene: 8. The CDR3 runs to 14 residues. The CDR3: CASSVRQGGEKLFF. Written as DNA, the CDR3 is TGTGCCAGCAGCGTCAGACAGGGCGGGGAAAAACTGTTTTTT.

The genes are TRBV6-5 and TRBJ1-2; D is uncertain. Germline V CDR1 and CDR2: MNHEY, SVGAGI. V was trimmed by 2 bases and J by 1 base, leaving 11 bases between them. CDR3 length: 15 amino acids. CDR3 nucleotide sequence: TGTGCCAGCAGTTACGGCCGCAGACTTAACTATGGCTACACCTTC. This translates into CASSYGRRLNYGYTF.

This chain connects TRBV19 to TRBJ1-2, with a weak D call TRBD1 (5 bases). The CDR3 spans 13 residues. V dropped 3 bases and J dropped 5 bases, with 10 bases sitting between them. Germline CDR1 reads LNHDA; CDR2 reads SQIVND (reference sequence). The CDR3 protein is CASSIPTVYGYTF. The DNA for the CDR3 is TGTGCCAGTAGTATCCCGACAGTATATGGCTACACCTTC.

The rearrangement links TRBV19 to TRBJ1-1; D remains ambiguous. This CDR3 is 13 amino acids long. Germline CDR1 and CDR2: LNHDA and SQIVND (reference sequence). The V end lost 2 bases, the J end lost 1 base, and 5 bases lay between the germline ends. Here the CDR3 reads CASSISTNTEAFF. CDR3 in DNA: TGTGCCAGTAGTATAAGCACGAACACTGAAGCTTTCTTT. The full variable domain, its missing parts supplied by reference TRBV19 and TRBJ1-1, is DGGITQSPKYLFRKEGQNVTLSCEQNLNHDAMYWYRQDPGQGLRLIYYSQIVNDFQKGDIAEGYSVSREKKESFPLTVTSAQKNPTAFYLCASSISTNTEAFFGQGTRLTVV.

The sample holds one count of this clone. The chain couples TRBV7-9 to TRBJ2-7; no definite D call. The V gene lost 5 bases and the J gene lost 7 bases, with 9 bases spanning the gap. The CDR3 is made up of 11 amino acids. Germline assignment: CDR1 SEHNR and CDR2 FQNEAQ (reference sequence). This CDR3 reads CASSLSEEQYF. In DNA, the CDR3 is TGTGCCAGCAGCCTGTCGGAGGAGCAGTACTTC.

Note on this clone: Other DNA sequences in this specimen translate into the identical CDR3. The genes are TRBV18 and TRBJ1-2; 7 nucleotides line up with TRBD1. The CDR3 sequence is 14 residues long. The germline V gene encodes CDR1 KGHSH and CDR2 LQKENI. V lost 3 bases to trimming and J lost 0 bases; unmatched junction nucleotides: 1. DNA of the CDR3: TGTGCCAGCTCACCTGGACAGGCTAACTATGGCTACACCTTC. This gives the protein CASSPGQANYGYTF.

CDR3 sequence reads: CAWSDVSGQGETQYF. In nucleotides, the CDR3 is TGTGCCTGGAGCGACGTTTCGGGACAGGGTGAGACCCAGTACTTC. The gene calls are TRBV30 and TRBJ2-5, with TRBD1 matching over 9 bases. The CDR3 spans 15 residues. Germline V gives CDR1 GTSNPN, CDR2 SVGIG (reference sequence). V lost 3 bases to trimming and J lost 5 bases; unmatched junction nucleotides: 10.